This T cell receptor (beta chain) came from a study of T cell responses to AZD1222 COVID-19 vaccine. Whole-study context: Pooling covered second doses at about 4 or about 12 weeks.

Study results and caveats: Across spike, vaccine-associated CD4 TCRs were found, dominant at 160-218 and 743-854.

Details on this clone: Its target is not known.

Data came from immunoSEQ multiplex PCR; TCRdb stores just in-frame clones and leaves some out. The sample yields about 110,000 clones, roughly 90% seen once. V gave up 0 bases and J gave up 1 base, with 12 bases separating them. CDR1 is GTSNPN, CDR2 SVGIG, per germline (reference sequence). The CDR3 extends over 15 amino acids. The input for sequencing was peripheral blood, taken on day 0 of AZD1222 vaccination. The origin of this receptor is an adult in good health. The chain has TRBV30 and TRBJ1-1; the D gene is possibly TRBD1 (5 bases). The CDR3 spells CAWSVGGQRNTEAFF. CDR3 DNA: TGTGCCTGGAGTGTGGGGGGTCAACGGAACACTGAAGCTTTCTTT.